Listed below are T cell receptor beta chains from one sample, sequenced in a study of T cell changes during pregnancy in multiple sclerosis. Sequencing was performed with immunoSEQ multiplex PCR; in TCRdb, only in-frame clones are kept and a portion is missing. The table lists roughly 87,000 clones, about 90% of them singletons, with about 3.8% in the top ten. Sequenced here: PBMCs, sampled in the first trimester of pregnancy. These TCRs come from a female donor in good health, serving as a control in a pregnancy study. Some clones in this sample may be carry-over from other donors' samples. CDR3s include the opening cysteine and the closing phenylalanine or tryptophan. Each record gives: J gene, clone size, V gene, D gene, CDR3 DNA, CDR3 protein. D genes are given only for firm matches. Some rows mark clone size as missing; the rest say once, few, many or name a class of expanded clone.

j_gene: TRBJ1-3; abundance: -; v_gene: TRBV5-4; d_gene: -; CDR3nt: TGTGCCAGCAGCTTTAGGGGCCACGGAAACACCATATATTTT; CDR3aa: CASSFRGHGNTIYF
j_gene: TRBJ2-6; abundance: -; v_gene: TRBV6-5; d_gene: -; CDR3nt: TGTGCCAGCAGTTATGAGGGTACTGGGGCCAACGTCCTGACTTTC; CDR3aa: CASSYEGTGANVLTF
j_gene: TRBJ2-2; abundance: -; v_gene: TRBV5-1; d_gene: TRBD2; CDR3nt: TGCGCCAGCAGCTCGGGGGGACTAGCGGGAAGGAACACCGGGGAGCTGTTTTTT; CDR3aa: CASSSGGLAGRNTGELFF
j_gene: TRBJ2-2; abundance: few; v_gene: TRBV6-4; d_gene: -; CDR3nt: TGTGCCAGCAGTGACTCTAGTACCGGGGAGCTGTTTTTT; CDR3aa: CASSDSSTGELFF
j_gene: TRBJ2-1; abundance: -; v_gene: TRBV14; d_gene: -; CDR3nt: TGTGCCAGCAGCCAAGATACAGTATTTAGCTCCTACAATGAGCAGTTCTTC; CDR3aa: CASSQDTVFSSYNEQFF
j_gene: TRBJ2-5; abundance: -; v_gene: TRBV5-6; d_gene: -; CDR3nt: TGTGCCAGCAGCTTGGCGACAGGCCTCCAGGAGACCCAGTACTTC; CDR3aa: CASSLATGLQETQYF
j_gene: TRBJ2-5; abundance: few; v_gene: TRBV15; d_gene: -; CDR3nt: TGTGCCACCAGCCCCTTCGCGGGCGGGGGCGAGACCCAGTACTTC; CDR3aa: CATSPFAGGGETQYF
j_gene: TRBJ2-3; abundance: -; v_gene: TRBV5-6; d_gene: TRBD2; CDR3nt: TGTGCCAGCAAGTCGTTATCTAGCGGCGTAGATACGCAGTATTTT; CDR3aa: CASKSLSSGVDTQYF
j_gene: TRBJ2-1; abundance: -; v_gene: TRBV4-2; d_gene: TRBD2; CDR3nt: TGTGCCAGCAGCACAGGGCGGGGGGGAGCGGACAATGAGCAGTTCTTC; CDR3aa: CASSTGRGGADNEQFF
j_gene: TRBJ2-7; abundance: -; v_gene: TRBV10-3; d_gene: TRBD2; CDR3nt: TGTGCCATCAGTGATATGGGACTCGCTAGCGGGATTCGCGAGCAGTACTTC; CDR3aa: CAISDMGLASGIREQYF
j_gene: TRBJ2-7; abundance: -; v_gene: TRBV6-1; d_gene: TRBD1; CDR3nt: TGTGCCAGCAGTGAAACATCTCCGGGACAGGGAACGCCTTACCTTTACGAGCAGTACTTC; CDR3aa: CASSETSPGQGTPYLYEQYF
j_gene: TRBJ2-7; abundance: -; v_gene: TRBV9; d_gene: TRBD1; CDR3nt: TGTGCCAGCACCTTAGGGACAGGGGGTAGCGAGCAGTACTTC; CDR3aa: CASTLGTGGSEQYF
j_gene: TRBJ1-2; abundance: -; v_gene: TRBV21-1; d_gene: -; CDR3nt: TGTGCCAGCAGCAATGGAGACAGGGGCGTTCGCTATGGCTACACCTTC; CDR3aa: CASSNGDRGVRYGYTF
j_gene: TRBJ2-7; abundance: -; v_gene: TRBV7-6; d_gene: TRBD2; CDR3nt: TGTGCCAGCAGCTTAGCGGGCGGGAGGATCCCCCCCGAGCAGTACTTC; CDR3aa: CASSLAGGRIPPEQYF
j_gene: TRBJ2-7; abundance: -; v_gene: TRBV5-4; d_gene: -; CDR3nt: TGTGCCAGCAGCCCTAGCCGTACCTACGAGCAGTACTTC; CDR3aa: CASSPSRTYEQYF